This is a list of T cell receptor beta chains from one sample in a study of blood T cell repertoires in COVID-19. Sequencing used immunoSEQ multiplex PCR; TCRdb keeps in-frame clones, though not all of them. The data show 200,000 to 300,000 clones, with around 87% seen just once and around 5.1% held by the top ten. Input material: peripheral blood. The receptor set was obtained from a woman aged 55-69 years with COVID-19, enrolled during active disease. Both conserved end residues are part of each CDR3.

V gene | CDR3 protein
TRBV28 | CASSPPLGHNQPQHF
TRBV3-1/TRBV3-2 | CASSQGTRGSEAFF
TRBV5-3 | CARSLIGEGLAGGQFF
TRBV28 | CASSLGARVSPLHF
TRBV5-8 | CASSSYMTSGSYEQYF
TRBV5-1 | CASSLEPSGEAFF
TRBV29-1 | CSVVVRTEAFF
TRBV10-3 | CAISERDRGNEKLFF
TRBV15 | CATSSQQGAGETQYF
TRBV7-5 | CARSLEGFPPSGYTF
TRBV7-2 | CASSRGRTPAYNEQFF
TRBV2 | CASRGQGTTTIYGYTF
TRBV28 | CASSLNGGRATEQYF
TRBV5-1 | CASSKTGEQPQHF
TRBV5-1 | CASSLGGGAIGNTIYF
TRBV9 | CASSATGGAGTGELFF
TRBV4-1 | CASSQDGGGPGTEAFF
TRBV3-1/TRBV3-2 | CASSLLYEQYF
TRBV9 | CASSSRRGGPNTGELFF
TRBV6-2/TRBV6-3 | CASSYGRQFYLHF
TRBV19 | CASSIPVTWPQHF
TRBV29-1 | CSVARGEQFF
TRBV2 | CASSPGQGGSPLHF
TRBV24-1 | CATRGHPNTEAFF
TRBV14 | CASSPGQGFQNTEAFF
TRBV10-3 | CAISESTRSTEAFF
TRBV3-1/TRBV3-2 | CASSQEGRAGVFTGELFF
TRBV30 | CAWSLRLSTEAFF
TRBV5-1 | CASSLGTSGRNHEQYF
TRBV7-2 | CASSSEQAGGPLNEQFF